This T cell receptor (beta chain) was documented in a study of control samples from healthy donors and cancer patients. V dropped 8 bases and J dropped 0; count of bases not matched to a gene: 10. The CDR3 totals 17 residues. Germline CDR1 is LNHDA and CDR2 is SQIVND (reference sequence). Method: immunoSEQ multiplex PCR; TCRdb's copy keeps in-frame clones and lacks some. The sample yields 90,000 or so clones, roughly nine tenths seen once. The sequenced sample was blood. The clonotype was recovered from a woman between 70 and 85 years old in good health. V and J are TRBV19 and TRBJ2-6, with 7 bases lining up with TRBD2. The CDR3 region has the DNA TGTGCCAGTCGACCGGGGGGACGGATCTCTGGGGCCAACGTCCTGACTTTC. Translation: CASRPGGRISGANVLTF.